This entry lists 29 T cell receptor beta chains sequenced from one sample in a study of neoadjuvant anti-PD-1 for oral cavity cancer. The repertoire was sequenced with immunoSEQ multiplex PCR; TCRdb's copy has only in-frame clones and lacks some. Seen here are 5,000 or so clones, 58% observed once, and the top ten hold 5.5% to 8%. Source: tumor tissue, taken before nivolumab (anti-PD-1) treatment. The source of these receptors is a person aged 35-80 years with oral cavity squamous cell carcinoma.

The chain is built from TRBV7-8 and TRBJ1-5; 12 nucleotides line up with TRBD1. The CDR3 loop spans 17 amino acids. The germline V gene has CDR1 SGHVS and CDR2 FQNEAQ. Losses at the gene ends were 2 bases for V and 6 bases for J; bases not matched to a gene: 8. The CDR3 here is CASSLWTGTGGTQPQHF. In DNA, the CDR3 is TGTGCCAGCAGCTTATGGACCGGGACAGGGGGCACTCAGCCCCAGCATTTT.

This clone was observed a handful of times. J is TRBJ2-7 and V is TRBV28; 10 bases are a match to TRBD2. Germline CDR1 reads MDHEN; CDR2 reads SYDVKM. The V and J ends lost 6 bases and 5 bases, in that order; junction bases with no gene match: 10. The CDR3 is 15 amino acids. The CDR3 nucleotides are TGTGCCAGCAGCACCCTTAGCGGGAGGAGGAACGAGCAGTACTTC. Protein sequence: CASSTLSGRRNEQYF. The full variable domain, with the rest looked up from reference TRBV28 and TRBJ2-7, is DVKVTQSSRYLVKRTGEKVFLECVQDMDHENMFWYRQDPGLGLRLIYFSYDVKMKEKGDIPEGYSVSREKKERFSLILESASTNQTSMYLCASSTLSGRRNEQYFGPGTRLTVT.

The chain links TRBV29-1 to TRBJ1-1, with D tentatively TRBD1 (5 bases). From germline, CDR1 is SQVTM and CDR2 ANQGSEA. The CDR3 extends over 16 amino acids. Deletions cut 0 bases from V and 3 bases from J, with 17 bases between. The CDR3 loop reads CSVEDVGWRGHTEAFF. The CDR3 coding sequence is TGCAGCGTTGAAGATGTGGGGTGGCGGGGACACACTGAAGCTTTCTTT.

V usage is TRBV2 and J usage is TRBJ1-1; no clear D gene. V was pared by 4 bases and J by 0 bases, with 6 bases between. The CDR3 runs 13 residues. Germline assignment: CDR1 SNHLY and CDR2 FYNNEI. The CDR3 DNA reads TGTGCCAGCAGTGTAATTCTGAACACTGAAGCTTTCTTT. As protein: CASSVILNTEAFF.

The chain carries TRBV28 and TRBJ1-2, with TRBD1 as a possible D gene (5 bases). The V and J ends lost 3 bases and 2 bases respectively, with 10 bases between them. Germline loops: CDR1 MDHEN, CDR2 SYDVKM. This CDR3 has 14 residues. The CDR3 DNA reads as TGTGCCAGCAGTTTTGCGGGGCAAAACTATGGCTACACCTTC. Its translation: CASSFAGQNYGYTF.

The rearrangement links TRBV11-2 to TRBJ2-7, with TRBD1 as a possible D gene (6 bases). Germline loops: CDR1 SGHAT, CDR2 FQNNGV. This CDR3 is built from 15 residues. V was shortened by 0 bases and J by 6 bases, with 15 bases between the two germline ends. The CDR3 DNA is TGTGCCAGCAGCTTAGATCGGGCAGGGGTTAGCGAGCAGTACTTC. Translation gives CASSLDRAGVSEQYF.

The chain combines TRBV6-6 with TRBJ2-1; D may be TRBD1 (5 bases). CDR1 is MNHNY and CDR2 is SVGAGI in the germline V gene (reference sequence). This CDR3 spans 14 amino acids. Trimming shortened V by 2 bases and J by 3 bases, and 8 bases separated the two germline ends. CDR3 nucleotides: TGTGCCAGCAGTTACACCAGGGTCTACAATGAGCAGTTCTTC. Protein: CASSYTRVYNEQFF.

A few counts support this clone. The genes are TRBV4-1 and TRBJ2-7; the D gene is possibly TRBD1 (6 bases). This CDR3 contains 13 residues. The ends were cut back, 4 bases at V and 2 bases at J, with 9 bases in the middle. Germline lookup yields CDR1 MGHRA and CDR2 YSYEKL. CDR3 in amino acids: CASSRDTAYEQYF. CDR3 DNA sequence: TGCGCCAGCAGCCGGGACACCGCCTACGAGCAGTACTTC.

The CDR3 reads CASSVWSGRWYNEQFF. The DNA for the CDR3 is TGTGCCAGCAGCGTATGGAGCGGGAGATGGTACAATGAGCAGTTCTTC. J is TRBJ2-1 and V is TRBV9, with 8 bases that match TRBD2. The germline gives CDR1 SGDLS, CDR2 YYNGEE. The length of the CDR3 is 16 residues. The J segment lost 4 bases and the V segment lost 1 base, leaving 7 bases of the junction unmatched. Combining the CDR3 with reference TRBV9 and TRBJ2-1 gives the whole variable domain DSGVTQTPKHLITATGQRVTLRCSPRSGDLSVYWYQQSLDQGLQFLIQYYNGEERAKGNILERFSAQQFPDLHSELNLSSLELGDSALYFCASSVWSGRWYNEQFFGPGTRLTVL.

V is TRBV27 and J is TRBJ1-1, with 7 bases fitting TRBD1. This CDR3 spans 13 amino acids. V dropped 3 bases and J dropped 11; count of bases not matched to a gene: 9. Germline V gives CDR1 MNHEY, CDR2 SMNVEV (reference sequence). CDR3 coding DNA: TGTGCCAGCAGTTTCCAGACAGGGTCGAGGGCTTTCTTT. Translation gives CASSFQTGSRAFF.

This clone was seen once. This sequence joins TRBV15 and TRBJ1-4; 9 nucleotides agree with TRBD1. V lost 5 bases to trimming and J lost 10 bases; unmatched junction nucleotides: 14. CDR3 length: 16 residues. Germline-derived CDR1 and CDR2 are LNHNV and YYDKDF (reference sequence). CDR3 in DNA: TGTGCCACCAGCGGGATTACCGGGACAGGGTCTGGAAAACTGTTTTTT. It translates to CATSGITGTGSGKLFF.

The chain links TRBV5-8 to TRBJ2-3; the match to TRBD1 covers 9 bases. CDR1 is SGHTS, CDR2 YDEGEE, per germline. The CDR3 loop spans 15 amino acids. V was pared by 4 bases and J by 2 bases, with 5 bases of the junction left unmatched. This CDR3 reads CASSPGTGLTDTQYF. The CDR3 coding sequence is TGTGCCAGCAGCCCCGGGACAGGGCTCACAGATACGCAGTATTTT.

The rearrangement joins TRBV28 to TRBJ1-1; D gene unclear. The length of the CDR3 is 15 residues. V shed 8 bases and J shed 0 bases, with 16 bases lying between them. CDR1 MDHEN and CDR2 SYDVKM come from the germline V gene. The CDR3 here is CASCSPSVMNTEAFF. In DNA, the CDR3 is TGTGCCAGCTGCTCCCCCTCGGTCATGAACACTGAAGCTTTCTTT.

This sequence joins TRBV4-1 and TRBJ2-4; no definite D call. The V end was cut by 0 bases, the J end by 7 bases, with 7 bases between. Germline CDR1 MGHRA, CDR2 YSYEKL. This CDR3 is 13 amino acids long. CDR3 nucleotides: TGCGCCAGCAGCCAAGATTACAGTAACATTCAGTACTTC. Translated: CASSQDYSNIQYF.

V and J are TRBV19 and TRBJ2-2; D not resolved. CDR1 is LNHDA and CDR2 is SQIVND in the germline V gene (reference sequence). Trimming removed 2 bases at V and 0 bases at J, with 13 bases between. The CDR3 length is 17 residues. This CDR3 is CASSIRRRVSNTGELFF. CDR3 coding DNA: TGTGCCAGTAGTATACGTAGGCGCGTTTCGAACACCGGGGAGCTGTTTTTT. The full variable domain, rest sourced from reference TRBV19 and TRBJ2-2, is DGGITQSPKYLFRKEGQNVTLSCEQNLNHDAMYWYRQDPGQGLRLIYYSQIVNDFQKGDIAEGYSVSREKKESFPLTVTSAQKNPTAFYLCASSIRRRVSNTGELFFGEGSRLTVL.

V gene TRBV2 combines with J gene TRBJ1-4; the D is unclear. Germline V gives CDR1 SNHLY, CDR2 FYNNEI. Trimming stripped 0 bases from V and 6 bases from J, with 11 bases between. The CDR3 has 15 residues. CDR3 nucleotide sequence: TGTGCCAGCAGTGAAGCGCTAAGTACCCATGAAAAACTGTTTTTT. It codes for CASSEALSTHEKLFF. Filled out from reference TRBV2 and TRBJ1-4, the complete variable domain reads EPEVTQTPSHQVTQMGQEVILRCVPISNHLYFYWYRQILGQKVEFLVSFYNNEISEKSEIFDDQFSVERPDGSNFTLKIRSTKLEDSAMYFCASSEALSTHEKLFFGSGTQLSVL.

This chain links TRBV7-4 with TRBJ1-5, with D tentatively TRBD1 (6 bases). Trimming removed 6 bases from V and 7 bases from J, with 19 bases in between. In germline, CDR1 is SGHVT, CDR2 SQSDAQ. The CDR3 length is 15 residues. The CDR3 spells CASRPLGGGRQPQHF. For the CDR3, the DNA is TGTGCCAGCAGACCTCTGGGGGGGGGCAGGCAGCCCCAGCATTTT.

This chain connects TRBV6-1 to TRBJ2-7; D is unclear. Trimming stripped 2 bases from V and 3 bases from J, with 11 bases between. The CDR3 has 14 amino acids. Germline V gene lookup returns CDR1 MNHNS and CDR2 SASEGT. The chain's CDR3 is CASSEFVYYYEQYF. CDR3 nucleotides: TGTGCCAGCAGTGAATTCGTGTACTACTACGAGCAGTACTTC.

The chain has TRBV7-2 and TRBJ2-7, with 9 bases identical to TRBD1. Germline loops: CDR1 SGHTA, CDR2 FQGNSA. With V trimmed by 1 base and J by 3 bases, 10 bases remained unmatched. The CDR3 has 17 amino acids. Here the CDR3 reads CASSLGYGTGGYYEQYF. CDR3 nucleotides: TGTGCCAGCAGCTTAGGTTACGGCACAGGGGGCTACTACGAGCAGTACTTC.

The V call is TRBV5-5, the J call TRBJ2-7; 9 nucleotides line up with TRBD1. The CDR3 loop spans 17 amino acids. Trimming removed 4 bases from V and 0 bases from J; junction bases left unmatched: 11. CDR1 and CDR2 from the germline V gene are SGHKS and YYEKEE (reference sequence). Here the CDR3 DNA reads TGTGCCAGCAGCACCATAGGGACAGGGACTCGCTCCTACGAGCAGTACTTC. This encodes CASSTIGTGTRSYEQYF.

The chain carries TRBV18 and TRBJ1-1; tentatively, D is TRBD1 (5 bases). Trimming shortened V by 3 bases and J by 1 base, and 12 bases separated the two germline ends. The CDR3 loop spans 15 amino acids. Germline-derived CDR1 and CDR2 are KGHSH and LQKENI. The CDR3 DNA reads TGTGCCAGCTCACCGATAGGGACTTCGAACACTGAAGCTTTCTTT. The encoded protein is CASSPIGTSNTEAFF.

This chain links TRBV15 with TRBJ1-3; D gene ambiguous. The CDR3 spans 15 residues. The germline gives CDR1 LNHNV, CDR2 YYDKDF (reference sequence). V was trimmed by 5 bases and J by 2 bases, leaving 13 bases between them. CDR3 sequence reads: CATSPMRAAGNTIYF. The CDR3 coding sequence is TGTGCCACCAGCCCTATGAGGGCGGCTGGAAACACCATATATTTT.

The chain recombines TRBV5-1 with TRBJ2-1; 7 nucleotides line up with TRBD2. V lost 0 bases and J lost 4; bases outside the gene matches: 7. The CDR3 is made up of 16 amino acids. The V gene's germline CDR1 is SGHRS and CDR2 YFSETQ. CDR3 amino acids: CASSLVSLADYNEQFF. The CDR3 DNA follows: TGCGCCAGCAGCTTGGTATCGCTAGCGGATTACAATGAGCAGTTCTTC.

This clone occurred a few times. V usage is TRBV2 and J usage is TRBJ1-5; no firm D call. Germline assignment: CDR1 SNHLY and CDR2 FYNNEI. This CDR3 contains 13 residues. V was pared by 5 bases and J by 1 base, with 6 bases between. CDR3 bases: TGTGCCAGCAGTATTTTAAGCAATCAGCCCCAGCATTTT. It is translated as CASSILSNQPQHF.

This clone was observed a few times. The chain carries TRBV5-4 and TRBJ1-4; the match to TRBD1 covers 7 bases. There are 13 residues in the CDR3. The germline V gene has CDR1 SGHNT and CDR2 YYREEE (reference sequence). Unmatched junction bases numbered 4, after V lost 3 bases and J lost 8 bases. DNA of the CDR3: TGTGCCAGCAGCTACAGGGGTGGGGAAAAACTGTTTTTT. Its translation is CASSYRGGEKLFF.

The chain uses TRBV29-1 and TRBJ1-3; no clear D. Germline-derived CDR1 and CDR2 are SQVTM and ANQGSEA. V gave up 5 bases and J gave up 7 bases, with 15 bases separating them. The CDR3 is 13 amino acids. CDR3 sequence reads: CSVLFGNTNTIYF. The CDR3 DNA reads as TGCAGCGTTTTATTCGGCAACACGAACACCATATATTTT.

This clone was picked up a small number of times. The V call is TRBV6-6, the J call TRBJ1-3; D gene ambiguous. From germline, CDR1 is MNHNY and CDR2 SVGAGI (reference sequence). The CDR3 contains 15 residues. The germline V and J ends were trimmed by 8 bases and 1 base, with 15 bases remaining between them. The CDR3 spells CASRAKSLSGNTIYF. CDR3 coding DNA: TGTGCCAGCCGCGCCAAATCTCTATCTGGAAACACCATATATTTT.

The rearrangement uses TRBV18 and TRBJ1-4; D is ambiguous. The CDR3 contains 18 residues. The ends were cut back, 3 bases at V and 7 bases at J, with 24 bases in the middle. Germline-derived CDR1 and CDR2 are KGHSH and LQKENI. The DNA for the CDR3 is TGTGCCAGCTCACCCCGGGCCCCTGGGCCCGATGTCAGTGAAAAACTGTTTTTT. Its protein product is CASSPRAPGPDVSEKLFF.

The rearrangement uses TRBV4-1 and TRBJ2-7, with D possibly TRBD2 on 6 matching bases. Germline lookup yields CDR1 MGHRA and CDR2 YSYEKL. V lost 1 base and J lost 6, with 7 bases in between. The CDR3 covers 12 residues. The CDR3 nucleotides are TGCGCCAGCAGCCAAGGGCGGGGCGAGCAGTACTTC. As protein: CASSQGRGEQYF.